Shown below are 5 T cell receptor beta chains from a single sample sequenced in a study of low-dose radiotherapy and immunotherapy resistance in tumors. First-strand cDNA relied on TRAV- and TRBV-specific primers spanning alpha and beta chains. For amplifying TCRs, the PCR ran for about 22 cycles with Phusion, which was used together with a constant-region primer and the adapter on the V primers. MiXCR, run by TCRdb on the reads, gives a single entry per CDR3 protein. The sample yields some 100,000 distinct CDR3 sequences, around 20% seen once. Time point defined: after trial treatment. Treatment in this sample: LDRT plus nivolumab, ipilimumab, low-dose cyclophosphamide and aspirin (RACIN trial). Here the sequenced sample was PBMCs, taken after low-dose radiotherapy plus immunotherapy. Every receptor here comes from a male donor with prostate cancer.

This clonotype was counted at least ten times. This rearrangement joins TRBV7-9 to TRBJ1-1; unclear D gene. The CDR3 is 11 amino acids. The V end was cut by 6 bases, the J end by 3 bases, with 5 bases between. Germline CDR1 SEHNR, CDR2 FQNEAQ (reference sequence). In nucleotides, the CDR3 is TGTGCCAGCAGACAAGACACTGAAGCTTTCTTT. Protein sequence: CASRQDTEAFF. The full variable domain, in which reference TRBV7-9 and TRBJ1-1 provide the parts outside the CDR3, is DTGVSQNPRHKITKRGQNVTFRCDPISEHNRLYWYRQTLGQGPEFLTYFQNEAQLEKSRLLSDRFSAERPKGSFSTLEIQRTEQGDSAMYLCASRQDTEAFFGQGTRLTVV.

The V gene is TRBV28, the J gene TRBJ2-3; perhaps TRBD1 as D (5 bases). Germline V gene lookup returns CDR1 MDHEN and CDR2 SYDVKM. The CDR3 is 14 residues long. V lost 11 bases, J lost 0 bases, and 15 bases lay in between. In DNA form, the CDR3 reads TGTGCCGGATGCTCTGGACAAAGCACAGATACGCAGTATTTT. This translates into CAGCSGQSTDTQYF.

In its sample, this clonotype was seen many times. The chain links TRBV19 to TRBJ1-2; D possibly corresponds to TRBD1 (5 bases). Trimming took off 5 bases at V and 1 base at J, with 11 bases between the two ends. The germline gives CDR1 LNHDA, CDR2 SQIVND (reference sequence). This CDR3 is built from 14 residues. The CDR3 sequence: CASSPGLGNYGYTF. The CDR3 DNA is TGTGCCAGTAGTCCAGGGTTAGGTAACTATGGCTACACCTTC.

This clonotype was seen ten or more times. This chain uses TRBV6-4 with TRBJ1-6; D is possibly TRBD1 (6 bases). The CDR3 spans 17 residues. The V gene lost 2 bases and the J gene lost 0 bases, with 11 bases spanning the gap. Germline CDR1 is MRHNA and CDR2 is SNTAGT. CDR3 sequence (DNA): TGTGCCAGCAGTGACCCCGGACAGAGCTCCTATAATTCACCCCTCCACTTT. It encodes CASSDPGQSSYNSPLHF.

This clonotype has a count of ten or more. The V and J genes are TRBV2 and TRBJ2-7, with TRBD2 identical over 7 bases. The CDR3 is 14 residues long. V was pared by 3 bases and J by 3 bases, with 5 bases of the junction left unmatched. The germline gives CDR1 SNHLY, CDR2 FYNNEI. The CDR3 here is CASSEGREIYEQYF. CDR3 DNA: TGTGCCAGCAGTGAGGGGAGGGAAATCTACGAGCAGTACTTC.